Included here is one T cell receptor beta chain sequence, with context. RNA, at about 0.45 to 1 ug, was reverse transcribed with random hexamers. TCRdb independently ran MiXCR on the immunoSEQ multiplex PCR reads; one entry per CDR3 protein. In the table there are some 300,000 distinct CDR3 sequences, 85% of which are singletons. The data belong to a study of CD8 T cells in Susac syndrome. The V end lost 0 bases, the J end lost 0 bases, and 10 bases lay between the germline ends. The CDR3 is 16 residues long. Germline CDR1 is SGHDT and CDR2 is YYEEEE. What was sequenced was CD8+ T cells from PBMCs. This sequence was found in a human donor with multiple sclerosis. This chain joins TRBV5-6 and TRBJ2-1; D perhaps matches TRBD2 (6 bases). The CDR3 DNA sequence: TGTGCCAGCAGCTTGGATCTGGGGGGCTCCTACAATGAGCAGTTCTTC. Protein: CASSLDLGGSYNEQFF.